This T cell receptor beta chain was identified during a study of T cell responses to AZD1222 COVID-19 vaccine. TCRdb keeps only in-frame clones here, not all; method: immunoSEQ multiplex PCR. The repertoire consists of over 150,000 clones, with around 90% occurring once and the leading ten covering about 4.5%. CDR3 length: 16 amino acids. Trimming took 3 bases from V and 5 from J, leaving 20 bases between them. Germline CDR1 reads DFQATT; CDR2 reads SNEGSKA (reference sequence). The material was peripheral blood, obtained on day 0 of MenACWY control vaccination. The rearrangement uses TRBV20-1 and TRBJ2-1, with D tentatively TRBD2 (5 bases). The source is an adult in good health. In DNA form, the CDR3 reads TGCAGTGCTAGTGTCGTACCGGGAACCATCAACAATGAGCAGTTCTTC. Translating gives CSASVVPGTINNEQFF.